Each of the 8 T cell receptor beta chains below was sequenced from the same sample in a study of blood T cell repertoires in COVID-19. Clones were read by immunoSEQ multiplex PCR, and TCRdb kept only the in-frame ones, dropping some. The data show about 260,000 clones, approximately 85% seen once. The sequencing sample was made of PBMCs or T cells enriched from blood (not recorded which). These receptors were collected from a woman aged 45-60 years who had recovered from COVID-19.

The CDR3 DNA reads TGTGCCAGCAGACGAGGGGGGGAGGACAATCAGCCCCAGCATTTT. It is translated as CASRRGGEDNQPQHF. V usage is TRBV6-1 and J usage is TRBJ1-5, with D possibly being TRBD1 (6 bases). The CDR3 totals 15 residues. Germline lookup yields CDR1 MNHNS and CDR2 SASEGT. V was cut by 6 bases and J by 3 bases, with 15 bases left in between.

This clone was observed a handful of times. The V gene is TRBV9, the J gene TRBJ2-7, with TRBD2 as a possible D gene (6 bases). This CDR3 region has 16 residues. Deletions cut 1 base from V and 2 bases from J, with 16 bases between. The germline V gene has CDR1 SGDLS and CDR2 YYNGEE. This CDR3 reads CASSVSPLASTYEQYF. The CDR3, as DNA: TGTGCCAGCAGCGTAAGTCCTCTAGCGAGCACCTACGAGCAGTACTTC.

The genes are TRBV7-2 and TRBJ1-4; tentatively, D is TRBD1 (5 bases). CDR1 and CDR2 from the germline V gene are SGHTA and FQGNSA. The V end was cut by 3 bases, the J end by 5 bases, with 16 bases between. The CDR3 runs to 16 residues. CDR3 amino acids: CASSFGGARVNEKLFF. The CDR3 DNA follows: TGTGCCAGCAGCTTTGGCGGGGCGCGGGTCAATGAAAAACTGTTTTTT.

The chain has TRBV11-2 and TRBJ2-1; the D gene is possibly TRBD2 (5 bases). V was trimmed by 6 bases and J by 4 bases, leaving 13 bases between them. Germline-derived CDR1 and CDR2 are SGHAT and FQNNGV. The CDR3 totals 14 residues. The DNA for the CDR3 is TGTGCCAGCAGTCAACTAGTGGCGTACAATGAGCAGTTCTTC. Translated: CASSQLVAYNEQFF.

This chain links TRBV7-2 with TRBJ2-1; 7 bases fit TRBD2. The germline CDR1 and CDR2 sequences are SGHTA and FQGNSA. Trimming removed 1 base from V and 8 bases from J; junction bases left unmatched: 5. The CDR3 has 14 amino acids. The CDR3 sequence: CASSLVFTSDEQFF. DNA of the CDR3: TGTGCCAGCAGCTTAGTGTTTACTAGCGATGAGCAGTTCTTC.

This chain uses TRBV2 with TRBJ2-7; 8 bases agree with TRBD2. Germline V gene sequence: CDR1 SNHLY, CDR2 FYNNEI. V dropped 7 bases and J dropped 2; count of bases not matched to a gene: 1. The CDR3 runs to 12 residues. The CDR3 DNA reads as TGTGCCAGCAAGGGACTAGCCTACGAGCAGTACTTC. This translates into CASKGLAYEQYF.

The chain uses TRBV19 and TRBJ2-7; 9 bases are a match to TRBD2. Per the germline V gene, CDR1 is LNHDA and CDR2 is SQIVND (reference sequence). The CDR3 contains 16 residues. V shed 5 bases, J shed 1 base, and the junction held 9 bases outside the gene matches. The chain's CDR3 is CASSAGTSISSYEQYF. CDR3 sequence (DNA): TGTGCCAGTAGTGCAGGGACTAGCATTTCGTCCTACGAGCAGTACTTC.

The CDR3 is CASSVSLGGSGANVLTF. In nucleotides, the CDR3 is TGTGCCAGCAGCGTATCCCTGGGGGGCTCTGGGGCCAACGTCCTGACTTTC. V is TRBV9 and J is TRBJ2-6, with D possibly being TRBD2 (6 bases). V shed 1 base and J shed 0 bases, with 11 bases lying between them. CDR1 SGDLS and CDR2 YYNGEE come from the germline V gene. The CDR3 has 17 residues.